These 10 T cell receptor beta chains originate from one sample sequenced in a study of blood T cells in healthy people across ages. The authors ran a second PCR of about 6 to 11 cycles using a sample-barcoded 5' primer and a J-beta primer mix. In TCRdb, the 5' RACE reads were re-called with MiXCR into one record per CDR3 protein. Altogether nearly 800,000 distinct CDR3 sequences are present, roughly 25% being singletons, with the ten largest covering approximately 3.7%. The same sample was also studied in work on T cells of mothers and their children.

The material sequenced was blood. The receptors were sampled from a boy aged 5-17 years in good health.

This clonotype was counted only a few times. This chain's CDR3 is CASSLMGPAYEQYF. The DNA of the CDR3 is TGTGCCAGCAGCTTGATGGGACCGGCCTACGAGCAGTACTTC. The V gene is TRBV7-2, the J gene TRBJ2-7, with D possibly being TRBD1 or TRBD2 (5 bases each). CDR1 SGHTA and CDR2 FQGNSA come from the germline V gene. CDR3 length equals 14 residues. Trimming removed 3 bases at V and 2 bases at J, with 11 bases between.

This clonotype occurred a few times. The chain joins TRBV12-5 to TRBJ2-7; D perhaps matches TRBD1 (5 bases). The closer fit of TRBJ2-1 to the DNA end suggests the J call may be wrong. Per the germline V gene, CDR1 is LGHNT and CDR2 is FRNRAP. The length of the CDR3 is 13 residues. This CDR3 reads CASGLSGMNEQFF. For the CDR3, the DNA is TGTGCTAGTGGTTTGTCAGGGATGAATGAGCAGTTCTTC.

This clonotype was counted only a few times. The chain recombines TRBV6-1 with TRBJ2-1; D might be TRBD1 (5 bases). CDR3 length equals 13 residues. The V end lost 6 bases, the J end lost 3 bases, and 9 bases lay between the germline ends. CDR1 and CDR2 from the germline V gene are MNHNS and SASEGT. CDR3 amino acids: CASRADSYNEQFF. CDR3 DNA sequence: TGTGCCAGCAGGGCCGACAGCTACAATGAGCAGTTCTTC.

Remarks on this clonotype: The junction departs from germline at one end; a sequencing error may be responsible. The chain joins TRBV6-6 to TRBJ2-3; no firm D call. CDR1 and CDR2 (germline): MNHNY, SVGAGI (reference sequence). The CDR3 consists of 14 residues. This CDR3 is CVSSYYGSTDTQYF. The DNA for the CDR3 is TGTGTCAGCAGTTACTACGGTAGCACAGATACGCAGTATTTT.

V gene TRBV20-1 combines with J gene TRBJ2-1; D is uncertain. Between the trimmed V and J ends, which lost 3 bases and 7 bases, there was a span of 7 bases. The length of the CDR3 is 11 residues. The V gene's germline CDR1 is DFQATT and CDR2 SNEGSKA (reference sequence). DNA for the CDR3: TGCAGTGCTAGTTCCAAGAATGAGCAGTTCTTC. Its translation: CSASSKNEQFF.

This clonotype has just a few counts. The chain couples TRBV29-1 to TRBJ1-1, with 7 bases matching TRBD1. This CDR3 has 16 residues. V was clipped by 6 bases and J by 0 bases; unmatched bases: 13. The germline gives CDR1 SQVTM, CDR2 ANQGSEA. Written as DNA, the CDR3 is TGCAGCGTCCGGGACAGCCTAGGGCTCATGAACACTGAAGCTTTCTTT. Translated, it gives CSVRDSLGLMNTEAFF.

This chain links TRBV6-1 with TRBJ2-1; 7 bases line up with TRBD1. The trim removed 1 base at V and 4 bases at J, leaving 4 bases unmatched. CDR1 is MNHNS and CDR2 is SASEGT in the germline V gene. The CDR3 is made up of 15 amino acids. The CDR3 coding sequence is TGTGCCAGCAGTGAAGGACAGGGACCTTACAATGAGCAGTTCTTC. Translation: CASSEGQGPYNEQFF.

The DNA of the CDR3 is TGTGCCAGCAGTTTCGATATAGGAGGGCGACCTGGAAACACCATATATTTT. This translates into CASSFDIGGRPGNTIYF. The rearrangement links TRBV28 to TRBJ1-3; D unclear. The CDR3 covers 17 residues. The ends were cut back, 3 bases at V and 2 bases at J, with 17 bases in the middle. Germline CDR1 reads MDHEN; CDR2 reads SYDVKM.

This chain connects TRBV2 to TRBJ1-2, with unresolved D. Trimming removed 5 bases from V and 2 bases from J, with 9 bases in between. The CDR3 covers 13 residues. Germline-derived CDR1 and CDR2 are SNHLY and FYNNEI. The CDR3 DNA is TGTGCCAGCAGTCCTCTCCAGAACTATGGCTACACCTTC. Amino acid sequence: CASSPLQNYGYTF.

This clonotype turned up a few times. The gene calls are TRBV6-6 and TRBJ2-3, with unresolved D. The V end lost 2 bases, the J end lost 4 bases, and 7 bases lay between the germline ends. Germline V lookup: CDR1 MNHNY, CDR2 SVGAGI (reference sequence). The CDR3 loop spans 13 amino acids. The CDR3: CASSYGGPDTQYF. CDR3 nucleotide sequence: TGTGCCAGCAGTTACGGCGGCCCAGATACGCAGTATTTT.